This TCR beta chain was documented in a study of shared clonotypes between healthy human individuals (TCRdb year 2020). In the study overall: The cohort included a few men and a couple of women between 18 and 49 years of age. Per donor, three plates each were used for CD4 naive and CD4 memory, two for CD8 naive, and one for CD8 memory. Blood TCR repertoires of 5 or 6 healthy adults were deeply sequenced to estimate repertoire size and the extent of clonotype sharing between individuals. Libraries were prepared and TCR repertoires were sequenced by different laboratories using diverse techniques, in order to increase sequencing depth and limit assay-specific biases. Between about 0.8 and 9 billion PBMCs per donor were obtained by leukapheresis.

TCR CDR3 regions were amplified from genomic DNA by multiplex PCR using the deep immunoSEQ assay. For each cell subset, the extracted genomic DNA was distributed evenly across all wells of several immunoSEQ 96-well plates, and each plate served as one replicate. For sorted subsets, approximately 190 ng genomic DNA, equal to about 30,000 T cell genomes, was loaded into each replicate PCR. Purified libraries were measured with a Qubit 3.0 fluorometer, size-checked on a Bioanalyzer 2100, and measured again with the KAPA Library Quantification kit. Each immunoSEQ 96-well plate was sequenced on its own single-read 150-cycle Illumina NextSeq 550 flow cell. The paper's processing steps were these. Because the immunoSEQ output included only junctional sequences and no quality scores, the filtering could not be the same as the filtering used for full-length reads. Sequences were annotated with PyIR, a Python wrapper for IgBLAST v1.9, using IMGT germline references to assign V/J genes and CDR3. Reads were removed for weak V/J assignments (E-value above 1e-6), missing CDR3, stop codons, out-of-frame junctions, or ambiguous translated residues. V3J clonotypes were defined as sequences sharing the same inferred V gene, J gene, and CDR3 amino acid sequence. Percentage overlap between repertoires was computed as shared unique clonotypes divided by the size of the smaller repertoire. Three approaches were used to assess repertoire richness: RTK rarefaction, the Chao1 estimator, and Recon v2.1 estimates of unobserved clonotypes. For all TCRbeta clonotypes obtained by the gDNA method from several donors, generation probabilities were computed with OLGA. TCRdb stores this immuneACCESS table with in-frame sequences only. Part of the clones is absent; in the studies checked, under half of the shortfall reflects unresolved V genes, and no reason is known for the rest. D and trimming come from the DNA, and the V and J calls and clone size come from that table. This sample lists fewer than 850,000 clones; about 96% were detected once. The ten largest clones add up to 0.2% to 0.25% of the sample.

CD8 naive samples were obtained by positive selection for CCR7 among CD45RO-negative cells, yielding a CD45RA+CCR7+ population from which TemRA cells were excluded. Donors were healthy HIV-negative adults with no recently reported acute infections or vaccinations. Only Caucasian adults living in Nashville, Tennessee, USA were represented among the donors. Blood was collected by leukapheresis, and PBMCs were isolated by Ficoll-Histopaque density gradient centrifugation and then cryopreserved in liquid nitrogen vapor phase. Purity and quantity of every magnetically sorted T cell population were checked by analytical flow cytometry. From each sorted fraction, genomic DNA was isolated and quantified by UV absorbance on a Nanodrop 2000c. Looking up the germline V gene (reference sequence) yields CDR1 LNHDA and CDR2 SQIVND. Including cysteine and phenylalanine, the CDR3 has 13 amino acids. Only CDR3 DNA is held: 39 bases, read in frame from base 1. V and J lose 3 bases and 1 base, and a span of 7 bases separates them.

The study at large found these results: Pairwise subsampling indicated that sequencing depth was expected to affect the degree of clonotype sharing among donors. Sampling was restricted to blood, and TCR repertoires in tissue are likely to differ from TCR repertoires in blood. Larger estimated clonotype richness was generally found for naive subsets than for memory subsets. Compared with non-shared clonotypes, clonotypes shared by all four sorted-subset donors had higher generation probabilities. The small number of donors limited the genetic and exposure-history diversity represented. Incomplete sequencing was indicated by rarefaction of sorted-subset datasets, despite the large sequencing depth. When several donors were compared, the shared fraction of clonotypes was about 5.5% for naive CD4, 3.5% for naive CD8, roughly 2.3% for memory CD4, and roughly 0.43% for memory CD8.

Note on this clone: The antigen this receptor binds is unknown. Base qualities were left out, and no much larger clone turns up one base away. The sample has other DNA sequences that encode this CDR3 too.

The sequencing sample was made of naive CD8+ T cells sorted from blood. What this sample's cell subset or site label stands for: CD45RA+CCR7+. Here the chain combines TRBV19 and TRBJ2-7; a confident D gene designation cannot be given. The receptor comes from a young man in good health. The nucleotide sequence is given as TGTGCCAGTAGTATTGGACCATCCTACGAGCAGTACTTC. The translation is CASSIGPSYEQYF.